The 11 T cell receptor beta chains presented below share a single source sample, sequenced in a study of T cell responses to AZD1222 COVID-19 vaccine. The protocol was immunoSEQ multiplex PCR, while the TCRdb copy is restricted to in-frame clones and leaves out a portion. The table lists more than 250,000 clones, more than 80% of them singletons, with around 0.57% in the top ten. The source was peripheral blood, collected on day 0 of AZD1222 vaccination. The receptors stem from an adult in good health.

This chain links TRBV5-1 with TRBJ1-4; D is perhaps TRBD1 (6 bases). V was pared by 0 bases and J by 8 bases, with 11 bases between. CDR1 and CDR2 (germline): SGHRS, YFSETQ. This CDR3 comprises 14 residues. CDR3 amino acids: CASSLGTEAEKLFF. The DNA for the CDR3 is TGCGCCAGCAGCTTGGGGACAGAAGCAGAAAAACTGTTTTTT.

Only one count was recorded for this clone. This CDR3 reads CASSWSGGAVDEQFF. CDR3 DNA sequence: TGCGCCAGCAGCTGGAGCGGGGGGGCCGTGGATGAGCAGTTCTTC. The V and J genes are TRBV5-1 and TRBJ2-1; 10 nucleotides align to TRBD2. The CDR3 contains 15 residues. Germline CDR1 is SGHRS and CDR2 is YFSETQ. V lost 3 bases and J lost 8; bases outside the gene matches: 8.

The chain has TRBV4-2 and TRBJ1-4; 7 bases line up with TRBD1. CDR1 LGHNA and CDR2 YNFKEQ come from the germline V gene. The CDR3 covers 16 residues. The V segment lost 0 bases and the J segment 6 bases; nucleotides outside the gene matches: 7. The CDR3 nucleotides read TGTGCCAGCAGCCAAGATTTGAGACAGGGCTATGAAAAACTGTTTTTT. Translated, it gives CASSQDLRQGYEKLFF.

This rearrangement joins TRBV5-1 to TRBJ2-3; D unresolved. This CDR3 spans 15 amino acids. The germline V gene has CDR1 SGHRS and CDR2 YFSETQ. V was pared by 7 bases and J by 4 bases, with 19 bases between. Here the CDR3 reads CASQPRPASPDTQYF. The CDR3 DNA sequence: TGCGCCAGCCAACCTCGCCCAGCTAGTCCAGATACGCAGTATTTT.

The rearrangement links TRBV6-5 to TRBJ1-1; 7 positions agree with TRBD1. The germline gives CDR1 MNHEY, CDR2 SVGAGI. The CDR3 length is 14 residues. V shed 6 bases and J 5 bases; nucleotides not matched to a gene: 9. The CDR3 reads CASRSGGQKTEAFF. The CDR3 DNA is TGTGCCAGCAGATCAGGGGGTCAAAAAACTGAAGCTTTCTTT.

The table lists this clone with a count of one. V gene TRBV27 combines with J gene TRBJ1-3; D is unclear. The germline V and J ends were trimmed by 2 bases and 8 bases, with 22 bases remaining between them. Germline values: CDR1 MNHEY, CDR2 SMNVEV (reference sequence). CDR3 length: 17 residues. CDR3 loop: CASSLIWRPGKTDTIYF. In DNA form, the CDR3 reads TGTGCCAGCAGTTTAATCTGGCGGCCGGGGAAGACGGACACCATATATTTT.

This chain links TRBV30 with TRBJ2-2; TRBD2 is a possible D gene (5 bases). V was shortened by 2 bases and J by 5 bases, with 21 bases between the two germline ends. The CDR3 is 17 amino acids. Germline CDR1 is GTSNPN and CDR2 is SVGIG (reference sequence). The CDR3 protein is CAWSSKTGSRRTGELFF. The DNA of the CDR3 is TGTGCCTGGAGTTCCAAAACGGGCAGCCGGAGGACCGGGGAGCTGTTTTTT.

The J gene is TRBJ2-1, the V gene TRBV14; D is unresolved. Trimming removed 2 bases from V and 4 bases from J, with 6 bases in between. The CDR3 is 13 amino acids. Germline CDR1 is SGHDN and CDR2 is FVKESK. As DNA, the CDR3 is TGTGCCAGCAGCCAACTAGGGTACAATGAGCAGTTCTTC. Encoded protein: CASSQLGYNEQFF. Combining the CDR3 with reference TRBV14 and TRBJ2-1 gives the whole variable domain EAGVTQFPSHSVIEKGQTVTLRCDPISGHDNLYWYRRVMGKEIKFLLHFVKESKQDESGMPNNRFLAERTGGTYSTLKVQPAELEDSGVYFCASSQLGYNEQFFGPGTRLTVL.

The genes are TRBV11-2 and TRBJ2-7, with 9 bases fitting TRBD1. After removal of 0 bases from V and 9 bases from J, the junction contained 3 bases not matched to a gene. Germline V gene lookup returns CDR1 SGHAT and CDR2 FQNNGV. The CDR3 runs 13 residues. As DNA, the CDR3 is TGTGCCAGCAGCTTAGAGTCGGGACAGGGGCAGTACTTC. It translates to CASSLESGQGQYF.

The V and J genes are TRBV28 and TRBJ1-4; possibly TRBD1 for D (6 bases). This CDR3 is 15 amino acids long. The V and J ends lost 6 bases and 6 bases respectively, with 17 bases between them. Germline CDR1 is MDHEN and CDR2 is SYDVKM. The CDR3 region is CASRRGGGLDEKLFF. CDR3 nucleotide sequence: TGTGCCAGCAGGCGAGGGGGGGGCTTGGATGAAAAACTGTTTTTT.

This sequence joins TRBV9 and TRBJ2-1, with a tentative D call TRBD1 (5 bases). V was trimmed by 4 bases and J by 0 bases, leaving 11 bases between them. Germline CDR1 and CDR2: SGDLS and YYNGEE. The CDR3 is 15 residues long. The CDR3 loop is CASSPQGSSYNEQFF. CDR3 sequence (DNA): TGTGCCAGCAGCCCCCAGGGTAGCTCCTACAATGAGCAGTTCTTC.